The 12 T cell receptor beta chains in this list originate from one sample, sequenced in a study of T cell clones after liver transplantation. Using immunoSEQ multiplex PCR, the repertoire was profiled, and TCRdb retains in-frame clones only, with some absent. The sample comprises 49,000 or so clones, approximately 71% of which are singletons, and just under 10% rests with the top ten. Specimen: CD4+ T cells from blood, collected approximately 54 months after liver transplant. These receptors were collected from a human patient who received a liver transplant. The graft donor may have given rise to some T cells.

This clone was counted once. An end of the junction differs from the germline gene, which may be a read error. The chain joins TRBV7-7 to TRBJ1-1; D is undetermined. The CDR3 has 13 amino acids. In germline, CDR1 is SSHAT, CDR2 FNYEAQ (reference sequence). The CDR3 reads CASSLTVNTEAFF. Here the CDR3 DNA reads TGTGCTAGCAGCCTGACGGTGAACACTGAAGCTTTCTTT. The whole variable domain, filled in from reference TRBV7-7 and TRBJ1-1, reads GAGVSQSPRYKVTKRGQDVTLRCDPISSHATLYWYQQALGQGPEFLTYFNYEAQPDKSGLPSDRFSAERPEGSISTLTIQRTEQRDSAMYRCASSLTVNTEAFFGQGTRLTVV.

The CDR3 region is CASSLARGGGIGDGYTF. The CDR3 DNA sequence: TGTGCCAGCAGCTTGGCCCGTGGCGGAGGGATCGGAGATGGCTACACCTTC. The rearrangement links TRBV5-5 to TRBJ1-2; D gene ambiguous. This CDR3 contains 17 residues. The V end lost 0 bases, the J end lost 6 bases, and 21 bases lay between the germline ends. The germline CDR1 and CDR2 sequences are SGHKS and YYEKEE (reference sequence). Filled out from reference TRBV5-5 and TRBJ1-2, the complete variable domain reads DAGVTQSPTHLIKTRGQQVTLRCSPISGHKSVSWYQQVLGQGPQFIFQYYEKEERGRGNFPDRFSARQFPNYSSELNVNALLLGDSALYLCASSLARGGGIGDGYTFGSGTRLTVV.

This clone was seen ten or more times. The chain carries TRBV25-1 and TRBJ2-1, with TRBD2 matching 11 bases. Germline V gene data show CDR1 as MGHDK and CDR2 as SYGVNS. The CDR3 has 18 residues. The trim removed 4 bases at V and 5 bases at J, leaving 13 bases unmatched. CDR3 coding DNA: TGTGCCAGCAGTGCCCAACCTAGACTAGCGGGGCTAAACAATGAGCAGTTCTTC. Translating it yields CASSAQPRLAGLNNEQFF.

The chain joins TRBV5-1 to TRBJ1-5; D is possibly TRBD1 (6 bases). Germline CDR1 SGHRS, CDR2 YFSETQ. Trimming took 4 bases from V and 1 from J, leaving 15 bases between them. The CDR3 spans 16 residues. CDR3 coding DNA: TGCGCCAGCAGCGCCCGGGACATCCTGAGCAATCAGCCCCAGCATTTT. This gives the protein CASSARDILSNQPQHF. The variable domain in full, with the rest retrieved from reference TRBV5-1 and TRBJ1-5, is KAGVTQTPRYLIKTRGQQVTLSCSPISGHRSVSWYQQTPGQGLQFLFEYFSETQRNKGNFPGRFSGRQFSNSRSEMNVSTLELGDSALYLCASSARDILSNQPQHFGDGTRLSIL.

For the CDR3, the DNA is TGCGCCAGCAGCCAAGAGGGGACAGGATCCTACAATGAGCAGTTCTTC. It is translated as CASSQEGTGSYNEQFF. The chain joins TRBV4-1 to TRBJ2-1, with TRBD1 identical over 8 bases. Looked up from germline, CDR1 is MGHRA and CDR2 is YSYEKL. V shed 0 bases and J 1 base; nucleotides not matched to a gene: 2. The CDR3 consists of 16 residues.

The chain links TRBV7-2 to TRBJ2-7; 10 bases fit TRBD1. This CDR3 has 14 amino acids. Germline V gives CDR1 SGHTA, CDR2 FQGNSA. The V gene end was trimmed by 5 bases and the J gene end by 2 bases; junction bases not matched to a gene: 3. This chain's CDR3 is CASSRDRGPYEQYF. DNA of the CDR3: TGTGCCAGCAGCCGTGACAGGGGGCCCTACGAGCAGTACTTC.

This clone was recorded only once. The rearrangement links TRBV9 to TRBJ2-6; a possible D gene is TRBD2 (7 bases). This CDR3 has 18 amino acids. V dropped 4 bases and J dropped 0 bases, with 17 bases sitting between them. Per germline, CDR1 SGDLS and CDR2 YYNGEE. The CDR3 is CASSLGGRLSSGANVLTF. The CDR3 DNA follows: TGTGCCAGCAGCCTCGGGGGGCGGCTTAGCTCTGGGGCCAACGTCCTGACTTTC.

The chain couples TRBV7-2 to TRBJ2-7; D ambiguous. V lost 2 bases and J 0 bases, leaving 14 bases between the germline ends. The CDR3 contains 16 residues. Germline V gene sequence: CDR1 SGHTA, CDR2 FQGNSA. Here the CDR3 DNA reads TGTGCCAGCAGCTTAAATGTGGCCGCCAGCTCCTACGAGCAGTACTTC. Translated: CASSLNVAASSYEQYF.

This clone was seen only a few times. The rearrangement uses TRBV5-1 and TRBJ1-4; 7 nucleotides match TRBD1. The CDR3 loop spans 15 amino acids. The V and J ends lost 4 bases and 1 base, in that order; junction bases with no gene match: 4. The germline V gene encodes CDR1 SGHRS and CDR2 YFSETQ. The CDR3 DNA sequence: TGCGCCAGCAGCCCTACAGGGGTAACTAATGAAAAACTGTTTTTT. As protein: CASSPTGVTNEKLFF.

The chain carries TRBV9 and TRBJ1-3; D may be TRBD1 (5 bases). Germline CDR1 and CDR2: SGDLS and YYNGEE. Trimming took 0 bases from V and 0 from J, leaving 10 bases between them. The CDR3 sequence is 16 residues long. DNA for the CDR3: TGTGCCAGCAGCGTAGGTGGCAGGGCCTCTGGAAACACCATATATTTT. Its protein product is CASSVGGRASGNTIYF. The variable domain in full, completed from reference TRBV9 and TRBJ1-3, reads DSGVTQTPKHLITATGQRVTLRCSPRSGDLSVYWYQQSLDQGLQFLIQYYNGEERAKGNILERFSAQQFPDLHSELNLSSLELGDSALYFCASSVGGRASGNTIYFGEGSWLTVV.

The gene calls are TRBV5-6 and TRBJ1-6; a weak D match, TRBD1 (6 bases). The CDR3 contains 14 residues. Trimming removed 4 bases at V and 8 bases at J, with 13 bases between. Germline V lookup: CDR1 SGHDT, CDR2 YYEEEE. CDR3: CASSIRDKYSPLHF. The DNA of the CDR3 is TGTGCCAGCAGCATTCGGGACAAATATTCACCCCTCCACTTT.

The J gene is TRBJ2-7, the V gene TRBV19; 10 nucleotides match TRBD1. CDR1 and CDR2 (germline): LNHDA, SQIVND (reference sequence). The CDR3 is made up of 16 amino acids. V shed 5 bases and J 4 bases; nucleotides not matched to a gene: 11. CDR3 sequence (DNA): TGTGCCAGTAGTGCTTCCGGGACAGGGGCCGGGTACGAGCAGTACTTC. Residues: CASSASGTGAGYEQYF.